The 7 T cell receptor beta chains listed next were all sequenced from one sample in a study of T cell changes during pregnancy in multiple sclerosis. Clones were sequenced by immunoSEQ multiplex PCR, and TCRdb holds only the in-frame ones, with some missing. This table holds approximately 68,000 clones, about nine tenths found once. The sequencing used peripheral blood, collected in the third trimester of pregnancy. The receptors come from a female donor in good health, enrolled as a control in a pregnancy study.

The chain couples TRBV27 to TRBJ2-7; 7 bases fit TRBD1. Trimming at V came to 5 bases and at J to 6 bases, leaving 10 bases not matched to a gene. The CDR3 consists of 14 residues. CDR1 and CDR2 from the germline V gene are MNHEY and SMNVEV (reference sequence). In DNA, the CDR3 is TGTGCCAGCAGTAACCGACAGGGTAGGTTCGAGCAGTACTTC. It translates to CASSNRQGRFEQYF.

This clone was counted once. This sequence joins TRBV28 and TRBJ2-7; 14 positions match TRBD2. Germline V gene lookup returns CDR1 MDHEN and CDR2 SYDVKM. J lost 3 bases, V lost 6 bases, and 16 bases had no gene match. The CDR3 has 19 amino acids. The CDR3 coding sequence is TGTGCCAGCAGCCGACGCGGGACTAGCGGGAGAGGGGCCTACTACGAGCAGTACTTC. Translated, it gives CASSRRGTSGRGAYYEQYF.

The chain combines TRBV28 with TRBJ1-2, with D maybe TRBD1 (5 bases). The V end lost 11 bases, the J end lost 5 bases, and 18 bases lay between the germline ends. The CDR3 is 13 amino acids. In germline, CDR1 is MDHEN, CDR2 SYDVKM. In DNA form, the CDR3 reads TGTGCCCTGGAGACACCCGGGGGGTATGGCTACACCTTC. Translating gives CALETPGGYGYTF.

The V call is TRBV28, the J call TRBJ1-2; 7 positions match TRBD1. With V trimmed by 5 bases and J by 8 bases, 17 bases remained unmatched. Germline V gene data show CDR1 as MDHEN and CDR2 as SYDVKM. The CDR3 has 16 residues. The CDR3 protein is CASSPSSPDRERGYTF. In DNA form, the CDR3 reads TGTGCCAGCAGTCCATCATCACCCGACAGGGAGAGGGGCTACACCTTC.

The chain recombines TRBV28 with TRBJ2-7; D ambiguous. Per germline, CDR1 MDHEN and CDR2 SYDVKM. Trimming took 5 bases from V and 4 from J, leaving 12 bases between them. The CDR3 has 13 residues. CDR3 DNA sequence: TGTGCCAGCAGTCTTTACAGCTCATACGAGCAGTACTTC. It codes for CASSLYSSYEQYF.

The V and J genes are TRBV2 and TRBJ2-3, with D tentatively TRBD2 (5 bases). V dropped 5 bases and J dropped 0 bases, with 15 bases sitting between them. The CDR3 sequence is 16 residues long. Germline V CDR1 and CDR2: SNHLY, FYNNEI. DNA for the CDR3: TGTGCCAGCAGTCGATGGACTCAAACTAGCACAGATACGCAGTATTTT. Amino acids: CASSRWTQTSTDTQYF.

V is TRBV28 and J is TRBJ2-1, with 12 bases lining up with TRBD2. The germline gives CDR1 MDHEN, CDR2 SYDVKM. V was clipped by 6 bases and J by 16 bases; unmatched bases: 16. The CDR3 consists of 15 residues. The CDR3 loop is CASREPSGRATDLFF. CDR3 DNA: TGTGCCAGCAGGGAACCTAGCGGGAGGGCAACCGATCTTTTCTTC.